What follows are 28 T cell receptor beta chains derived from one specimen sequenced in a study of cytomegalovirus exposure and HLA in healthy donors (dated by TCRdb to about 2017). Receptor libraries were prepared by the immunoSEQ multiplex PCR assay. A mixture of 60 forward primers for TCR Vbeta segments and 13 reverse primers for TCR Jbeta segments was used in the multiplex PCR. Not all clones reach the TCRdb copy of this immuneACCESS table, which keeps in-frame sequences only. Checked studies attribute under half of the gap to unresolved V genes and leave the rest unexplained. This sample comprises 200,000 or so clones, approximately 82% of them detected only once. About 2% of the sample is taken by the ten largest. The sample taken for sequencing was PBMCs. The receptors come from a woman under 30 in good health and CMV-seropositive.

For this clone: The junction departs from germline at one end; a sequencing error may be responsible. The DNA for the CDR3 is TGTGCCATCAGTGTAGAGACTAGCGCCAATGAGCAGTTCTTC. Translation: CAISVETSANEQFF. The V gene is TRBV6-4, the J gene TRBJ2-1, with 8 bases aligning to TRBD2. The CDR3 totals 14 residues. CDR1 MRHNA and CDR2 SNTAGT come from the germline V gene.

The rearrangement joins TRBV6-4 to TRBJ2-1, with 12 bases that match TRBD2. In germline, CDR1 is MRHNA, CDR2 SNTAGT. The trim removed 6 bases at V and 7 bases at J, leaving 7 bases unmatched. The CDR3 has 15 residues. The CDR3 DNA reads TGTGCCAGCAGGAGACTAGCGGGGGTCAAAAATGAGCAGTTCTTC. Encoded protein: CASRRLAGVKNEQFF.

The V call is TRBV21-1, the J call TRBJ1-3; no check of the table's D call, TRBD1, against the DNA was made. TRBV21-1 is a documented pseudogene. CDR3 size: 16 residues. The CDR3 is CASSKLQNDSGNTIYF. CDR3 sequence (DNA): TGTGCCAGCAGCAAATTGCAGAACGACTCTGGAAACACCATATATTTT.

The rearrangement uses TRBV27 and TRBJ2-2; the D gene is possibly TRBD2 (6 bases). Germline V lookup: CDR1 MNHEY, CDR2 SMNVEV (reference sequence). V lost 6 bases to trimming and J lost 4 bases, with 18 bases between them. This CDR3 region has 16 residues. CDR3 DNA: TGTGCCAGCAGCAACGTAGGGACTGGGCTCACCGGGGAGCTGTTTTTT. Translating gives CASSNVGTGLTGELFF.

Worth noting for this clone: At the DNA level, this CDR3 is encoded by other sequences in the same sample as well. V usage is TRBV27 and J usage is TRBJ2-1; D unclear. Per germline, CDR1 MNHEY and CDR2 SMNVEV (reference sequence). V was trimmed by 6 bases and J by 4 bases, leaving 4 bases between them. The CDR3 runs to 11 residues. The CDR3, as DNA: TGTGCCAGCAGCCGTTACAATGAGCAGTTCTTC. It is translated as CASSRYNEQFF.

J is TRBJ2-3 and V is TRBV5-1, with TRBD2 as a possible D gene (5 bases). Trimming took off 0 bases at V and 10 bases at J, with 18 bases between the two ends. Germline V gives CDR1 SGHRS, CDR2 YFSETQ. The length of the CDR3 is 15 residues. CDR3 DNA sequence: TGCGCCAGCAGCTTGGGGACTGAACCTGCTCGTGCGCAGTATTTT. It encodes CASSLGTEPARAQYF.

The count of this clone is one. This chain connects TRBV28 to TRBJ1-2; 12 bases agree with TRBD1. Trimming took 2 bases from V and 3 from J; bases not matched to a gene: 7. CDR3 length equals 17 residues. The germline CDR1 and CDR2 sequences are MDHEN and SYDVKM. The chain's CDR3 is CASSLGGQGALDYGYTF. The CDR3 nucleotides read TGTGCCAGCAGTTTAGGGGGACAGGGGGCTCTTGACTATGGCTACACCTTC.

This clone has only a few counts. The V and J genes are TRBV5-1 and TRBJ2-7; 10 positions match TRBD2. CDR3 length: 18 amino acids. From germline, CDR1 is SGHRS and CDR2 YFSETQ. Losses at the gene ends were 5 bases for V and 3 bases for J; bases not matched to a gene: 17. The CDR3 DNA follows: TGCGCCAGCAGAATCCGACACAGTTGGGGACTAGCGAGCTACGAGCAGTACGTC. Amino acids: CASRIRHSWGLASYEQYV.

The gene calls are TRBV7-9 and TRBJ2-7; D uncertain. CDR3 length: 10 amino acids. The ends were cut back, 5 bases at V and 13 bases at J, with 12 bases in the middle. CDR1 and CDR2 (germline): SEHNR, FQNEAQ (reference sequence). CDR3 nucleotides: TGTGCCAGCAGCCATCATACCCCCTACGTC. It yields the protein CASSHHTPYV.

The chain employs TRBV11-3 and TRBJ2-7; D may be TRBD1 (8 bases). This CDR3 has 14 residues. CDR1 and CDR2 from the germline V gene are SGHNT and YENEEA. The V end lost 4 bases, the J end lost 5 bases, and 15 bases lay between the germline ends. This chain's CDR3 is CASSSRQGTNEQYF. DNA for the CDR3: TGTGCCAGCAGCTCTCGACAGGGGACTAACGAGCAGTACTTC.

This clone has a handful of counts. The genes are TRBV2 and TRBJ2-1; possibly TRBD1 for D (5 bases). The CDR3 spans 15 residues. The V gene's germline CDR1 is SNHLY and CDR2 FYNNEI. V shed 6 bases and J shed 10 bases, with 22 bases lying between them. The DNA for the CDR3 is TGTGCCAGCAGAAGGAACAGGTATAGAGGTGAGGAGCAGTTCTTC. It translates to CASRRNRYRGEEQFF.

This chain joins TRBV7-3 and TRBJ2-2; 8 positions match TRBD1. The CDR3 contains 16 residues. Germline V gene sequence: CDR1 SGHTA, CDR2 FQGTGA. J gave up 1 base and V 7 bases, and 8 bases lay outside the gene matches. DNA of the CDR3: TGTGCCAGCACCTCAGGCGGACAGGGGAACACCGGGGAGCTGTTTTTT. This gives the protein CASTSGGQGNTGELFF.

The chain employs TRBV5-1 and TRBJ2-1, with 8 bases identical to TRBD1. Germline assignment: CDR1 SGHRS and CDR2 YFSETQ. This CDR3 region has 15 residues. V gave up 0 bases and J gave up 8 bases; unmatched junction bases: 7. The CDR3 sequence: CASSLEDRVYDEQFF. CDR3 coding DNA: TGCGCCAGCAGCTTGGAGGACAGGGTCTATGATGAGCAGTTCTTC.

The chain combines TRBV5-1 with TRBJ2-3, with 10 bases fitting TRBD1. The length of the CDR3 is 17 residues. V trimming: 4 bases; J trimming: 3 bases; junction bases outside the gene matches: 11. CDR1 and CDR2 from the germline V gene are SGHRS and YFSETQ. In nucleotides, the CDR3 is TGCGCCAGCAGCCCGGTGGACAGGGGGATTAGGACAGATACGCAGTATTTT. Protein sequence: CASSPVDRGIRTDTQYF.

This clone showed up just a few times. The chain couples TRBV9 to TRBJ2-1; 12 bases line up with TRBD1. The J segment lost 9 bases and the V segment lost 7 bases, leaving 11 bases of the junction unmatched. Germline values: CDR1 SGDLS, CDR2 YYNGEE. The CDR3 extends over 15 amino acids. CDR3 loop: CASQGGDRGRSEQFF. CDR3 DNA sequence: TGTGCCAGCCAGGGTGGGGACAGGGGGCGGAGTGAGCAGTTCTTC.

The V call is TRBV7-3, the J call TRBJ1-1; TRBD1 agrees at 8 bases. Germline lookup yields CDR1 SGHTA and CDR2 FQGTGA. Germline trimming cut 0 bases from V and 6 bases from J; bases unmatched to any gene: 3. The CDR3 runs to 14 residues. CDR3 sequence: CASSLTGQAPEAFF. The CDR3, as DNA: TGTGCCAGCAGCTTAACGGGACAGGCCCCTGAAGCTTTCTTT.

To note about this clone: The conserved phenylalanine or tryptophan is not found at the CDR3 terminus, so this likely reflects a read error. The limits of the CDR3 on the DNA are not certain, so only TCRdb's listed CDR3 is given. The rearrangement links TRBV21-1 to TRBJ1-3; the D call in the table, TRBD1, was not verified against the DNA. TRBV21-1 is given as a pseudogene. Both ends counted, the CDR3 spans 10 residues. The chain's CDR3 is CASSKKQGLS.

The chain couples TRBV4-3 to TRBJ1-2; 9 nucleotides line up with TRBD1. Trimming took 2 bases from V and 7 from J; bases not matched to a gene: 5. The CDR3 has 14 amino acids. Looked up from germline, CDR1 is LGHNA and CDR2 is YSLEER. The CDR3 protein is CASSQTQGALGYTF. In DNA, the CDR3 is TGCGCCAGCAGCCAAACACAGGGGGCGCTTGGCTACACCTTC.

This CDR3 is CASSGLAGDPQYF. The CDR3 nucleotides read TGTGCCAGCAGCGGACTAGCGGGGGATCCGCAGTATTTT. This sequence joins TRBV6-4 and TRBJ2-3; TRBD2 agrees at 13 bases. The junction had 4 bases not matched to a gene; V was cut back by 6 bases and J by 10 bases. This CDR3 comprises 13 residues. The V gene's germline CDR1 is MRHNA and CDR2 SNTAGT.

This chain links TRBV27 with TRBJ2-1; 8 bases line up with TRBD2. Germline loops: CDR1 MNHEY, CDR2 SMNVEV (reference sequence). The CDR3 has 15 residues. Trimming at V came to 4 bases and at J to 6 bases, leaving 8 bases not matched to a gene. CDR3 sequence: CASSSLGGGTNEQFF. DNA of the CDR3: TGTGCCAGCAGTTCACTCGGGGGGGGGACCAATGAGCAGTTCTTC.

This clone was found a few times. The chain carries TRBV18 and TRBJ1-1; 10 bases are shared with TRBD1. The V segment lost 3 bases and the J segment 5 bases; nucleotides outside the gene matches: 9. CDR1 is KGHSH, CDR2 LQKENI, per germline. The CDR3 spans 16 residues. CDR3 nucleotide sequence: TGTGCCAGCTCACCCCCGACAGGGGGCAGGTATACTGAAGCTTTCTTT. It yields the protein CASSPPTGGRYTEAFF.

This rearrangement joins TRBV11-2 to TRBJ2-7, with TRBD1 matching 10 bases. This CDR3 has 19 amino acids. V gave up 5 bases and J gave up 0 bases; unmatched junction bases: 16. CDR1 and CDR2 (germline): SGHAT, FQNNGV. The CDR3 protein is CASSPIRRDRGHSSYEQYF. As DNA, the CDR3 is TGTGCCAGCAGCCCCATCAGGCGGGACAGGGGCCATAGCTCCTACGAGCAGTACTTC. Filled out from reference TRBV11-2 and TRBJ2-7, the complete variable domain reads EAGVAQSPRYKIIEKRQSVAFWCNPISGHATLYWYQQILGQGPKLLIQFQNNGVVDDSQLPKDRFSAERLKGVDSTLKIQPAKLEDSAVYLCASSPIRRDRGHSSYEQYFGPGTRLTVT.

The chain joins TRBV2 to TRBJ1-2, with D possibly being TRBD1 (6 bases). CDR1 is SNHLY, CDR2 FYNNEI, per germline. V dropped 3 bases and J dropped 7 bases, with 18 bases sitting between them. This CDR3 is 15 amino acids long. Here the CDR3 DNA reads TGTGCCAGCAGTGATCAGCGGCAGGGGAGGGGTGGCTACACCTTC. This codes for CASSDQRQGRGGYTF.

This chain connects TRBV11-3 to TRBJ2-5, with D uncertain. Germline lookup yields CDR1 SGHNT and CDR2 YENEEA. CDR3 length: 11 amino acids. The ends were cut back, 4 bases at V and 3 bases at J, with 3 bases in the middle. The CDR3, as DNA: TGTGCCAGCAGCTCGGAAGAGACCCAGTACTTC. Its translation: CASSSEETQYF. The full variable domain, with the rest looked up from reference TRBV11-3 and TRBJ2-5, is EAGVVQSPRYKIIEKKQPVAFWCNPISGHNTLYWYLQNLGQGPELLIRYENEEAVDDSQLPKDRFSAERLKGVDSTLKIQPAELGDSAVYLCASSSEETQYFGPGTRLLVL.

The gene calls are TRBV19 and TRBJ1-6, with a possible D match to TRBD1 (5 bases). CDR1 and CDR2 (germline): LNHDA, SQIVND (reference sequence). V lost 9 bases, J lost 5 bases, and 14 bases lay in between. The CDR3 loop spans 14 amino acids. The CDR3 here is CASNSVTDNSPLHF. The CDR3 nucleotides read TGTGCCAGCAACTCCGTGACAGATAATTCACCCCTCCACTTT.

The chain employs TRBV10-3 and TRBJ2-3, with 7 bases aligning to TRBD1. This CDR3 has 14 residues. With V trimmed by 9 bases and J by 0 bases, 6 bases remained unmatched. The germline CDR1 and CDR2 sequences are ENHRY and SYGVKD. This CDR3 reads CAMRRGQSTDTQYF. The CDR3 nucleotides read TGTGCCATGCGACGGGGACAGAGCACAGATACGCAGTATTTT.

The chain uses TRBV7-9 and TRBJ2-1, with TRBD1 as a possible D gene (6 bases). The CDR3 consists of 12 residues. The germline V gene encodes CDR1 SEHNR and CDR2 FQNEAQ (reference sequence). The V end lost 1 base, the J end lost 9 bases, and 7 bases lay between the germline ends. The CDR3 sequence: CASSLEGGEQFF. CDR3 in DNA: TGTGCCAGCAGCTTAGAAGGGGGTGAGCAGTTCTTC.

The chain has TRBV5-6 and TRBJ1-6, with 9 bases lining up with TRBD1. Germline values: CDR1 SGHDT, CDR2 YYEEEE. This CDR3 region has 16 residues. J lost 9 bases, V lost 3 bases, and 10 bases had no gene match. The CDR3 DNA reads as TGTGCCAGCAGCTCCTACGGGACAGGGCAGGTTTCACCCCTCCACTTT. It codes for CASSSYGTGQVSPLHF. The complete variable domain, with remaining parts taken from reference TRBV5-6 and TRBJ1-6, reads DAGVTQSPTHLIKTRGQQVTLRCSPKSGHDTVSWYQQALGQGPQFIFQYYEEEERQRGNFPDRFSGHQFPNYSSELNVNALLLGDSALYLCASSSYGTGQVSPLHFGNGTRLTVT.